The text below deals with one T cell receptor beta chain. One entry per CDR3 protein, called by TCRdb with MiXCR from the 5' RACE reads. In the table there are hundreds of thousands of distinct CDR3 sequences, around a fifth of which are singletons. The sample is drawn from a study of T cells after yellow fever vaccination. In germline, CDR1 is KGHSH, CDR2 LQKENI. This CDR3 contains 15 residues. Trimming shortened V by 2 bases and J by 0 bases, and 10 bases separated the two germline ends. The sequenced sample was PBMCs, obtained roughly 20 days after the first yellow fever vaccination. The chain carries TRBV18 and TRBJ1-1; D is perhaps TRBD1 (5 bases). This receptor was taken from a man aged 18 to 35 who received the YFV17D yellow fever vaccine. CDR3 in DNA: TGTGCCAGCTCACCAGGGGCGGACATGAACACTGAAGCTTTCTTT. This sequence encodes CASSPGADMNTEAFF.